This T cell receptor (beta chain) stems from a study of STAT3 mutations in large granular lymphocyte leukemia. Study-level results: Sampling intervals varied between patients and samples. Every T-LGLL patient had at least one immunodominant TCRbeta clonotype.

The CDR3 length is 11 residues, termini included. Germline V gene lookup returns CDR1 LNHDA and CDR2 SQIVND (reference sequence). Comments on this clone: Its specificity is not known. Because the CDR3 is missing its conserved closing phenylalanine or tryptophan, this is likely a read error. The limits of the CDR3 on the DNA are not certain, so only TCRdb's listed CDR3 is given.

Each sample's TCRbeta library yielded on average roughly 42,000 productive templates. Some clones are missing from TCRdb's copy, which holds only in-frame ones; the method was immunoSEQ multiplex PCR. This sample's table reports about 2,400 clones. This TCR came from a human donor with T large granular lymphocyte leukemia. The donor label of this sample is uncertain. Some clones in this sample may be carry-over from other donors' samples. The sample taken for sequencing was PBMCs. The rearrangement uses TRBV19 and TRBJ1-6; the table's D call, TRBD1, was not checked against the DNA. The chain's CDR3 is CASSGDTMGSP.